The clone carrying this T cell receptor (beta chain) was detected a few times. What it binds is unknown. No fewer than 6 million PBMCs went into each sample. CDR1 and CDR2 (germline): DFQATT, SNEGSKA (reference sequence). This CDR3 region has 12 residues. The V end was cut by 6 bases, the J end by 11 bases, with 19 bases between. The source of the sample is a study of blood T cells in healthy people across ages. Study findings and constraints: Versus aged donors, long-lived donors had higher diversity and more naive CD4+ cells.

A second about 6 to 12 cycle PCR used barcoded and J-beta primers. Per sample, CDR3-containing paired-end reads numbered at least 3 million. TCRdb redid the calling of the 5' RACE reads with MiXCR, one entry per CDR3 protein. This repertoire shows about 1.5 million distinct CDR3 sequences, approximately 42% found once; its top ten account for 7% to 9%. The V call is TRBV20-1, the J call TRBJ2-5; D unresolved. Sequenced: blood. The TCR comes from a woman between 18 and 29 years old in good health. In nucleotides, the CDR3 is TGCAGTGCCAGTGGTGAGGTAGTGGAGCAGTACTTC. As protein: CSASGEVVEQYF.